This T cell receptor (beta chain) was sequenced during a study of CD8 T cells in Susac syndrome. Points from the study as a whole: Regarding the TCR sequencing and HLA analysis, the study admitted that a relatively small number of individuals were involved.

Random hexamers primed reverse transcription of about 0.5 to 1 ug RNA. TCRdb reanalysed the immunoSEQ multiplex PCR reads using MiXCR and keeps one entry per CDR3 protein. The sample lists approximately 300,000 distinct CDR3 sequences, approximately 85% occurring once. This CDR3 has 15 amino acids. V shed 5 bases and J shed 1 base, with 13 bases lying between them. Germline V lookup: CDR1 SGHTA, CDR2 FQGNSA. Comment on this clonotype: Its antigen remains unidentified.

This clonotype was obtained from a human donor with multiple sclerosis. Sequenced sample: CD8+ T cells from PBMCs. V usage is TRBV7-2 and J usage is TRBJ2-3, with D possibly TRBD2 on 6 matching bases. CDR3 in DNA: TGTGCCAGCAGCGCGGCGGGAATCCGCACAGATACGCAGTATTTT. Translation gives CASSAAGIRTDTQYF.